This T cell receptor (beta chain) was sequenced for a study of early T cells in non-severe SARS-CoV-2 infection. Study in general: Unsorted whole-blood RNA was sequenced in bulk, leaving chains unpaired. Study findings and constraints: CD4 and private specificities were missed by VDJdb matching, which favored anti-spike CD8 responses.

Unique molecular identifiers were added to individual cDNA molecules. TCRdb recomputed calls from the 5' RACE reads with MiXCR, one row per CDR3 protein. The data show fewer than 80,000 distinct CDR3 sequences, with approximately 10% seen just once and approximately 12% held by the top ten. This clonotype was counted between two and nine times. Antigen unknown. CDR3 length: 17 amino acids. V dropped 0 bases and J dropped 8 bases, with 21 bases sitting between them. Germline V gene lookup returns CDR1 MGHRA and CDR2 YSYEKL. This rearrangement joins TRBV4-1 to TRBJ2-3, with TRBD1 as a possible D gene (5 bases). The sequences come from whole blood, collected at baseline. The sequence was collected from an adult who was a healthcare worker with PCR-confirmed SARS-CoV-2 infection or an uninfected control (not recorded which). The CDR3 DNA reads TGCGCCAGCAGCCAAGATCTGACAGCTGCCTTGGGTCGTACGCAGTATTTT. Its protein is CASSQDLTAALGRTQYF.